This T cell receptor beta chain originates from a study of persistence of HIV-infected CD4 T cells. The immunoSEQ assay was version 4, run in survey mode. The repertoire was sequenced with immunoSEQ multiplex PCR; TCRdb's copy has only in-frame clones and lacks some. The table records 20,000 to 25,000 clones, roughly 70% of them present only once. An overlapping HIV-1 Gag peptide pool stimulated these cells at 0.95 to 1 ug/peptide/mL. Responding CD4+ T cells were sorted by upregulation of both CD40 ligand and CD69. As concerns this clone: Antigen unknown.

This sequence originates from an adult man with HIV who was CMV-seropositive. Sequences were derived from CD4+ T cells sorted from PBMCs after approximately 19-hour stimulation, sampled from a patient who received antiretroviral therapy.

Here the CDR3 reads CASSPPGQGREKLFF. The CDR3 DNA reads TGTGCCAGCAGCCCCCCGGGACAGGGGAGAGAAAAACTGTTTTTT. The gene calls are TRBV3-1 (or the pseudogene TRBV3-2) and TRBJ1-4; 10 positions agree with TRBD1. The CDR3 has 15 amino acids. Looked up from germline, CDR1 is LGHDT and CDR2 is YNNKEL (reference sequence). Trimming removed 4 bases from V and 8 bases from J; junction bases left unmatched: 7.